This T cell receptor beta chain was sequenced in a study of Tregs in tolerant kidney transplant recipients. Study outcomes and limitations: Some patients' samples used different primers over time, so nucleotide sequences weren't comparable.

Sequencing was performed with immunoSEQ multiplex PCR; in TCRdb, only in-frame clones are kept and a portion is missing. This sample's clone table lists around 33,000 clones. Recipients received nonmyeloablative bone marrow transplants from related graft donors, with transient mixed chimerism. Concerning this clone itself: The antigen is not known.

The TCR originated in a human patient who received a combined kidney and bone marrow transplant. Some T cells may trace back to the graft donor. Sequenced here: CD4+ T cells from blood (PBMCs), sampled 24 months after the transplant.

CDR3 DNA (partial): TGTGCCAGCAGTTTGTATCCCCTATCTTACGAG. This translates into CASSLYPLSYE. The full CDR3 protein reads CASSLYPLSYEQYF. This chain uses TRBV12-3 or TRBV12-4 with TRBJ2-7; D ambiguous. The CDR3 is cut off 3 residues early in the read; its end comes from the germline J gene. V lost 3 bases to trimming and J lost 4 bases, with 13 bases between them. The CDR3 is 14 residues long.